These 23 T cell receptor beta chains originate from one sample sequenced in a study of shared clonotypes between healthy human individuals. Sequenced by immunoSEQ multiplex PCR; TCRdb stores in-frame clones only, minus some. There are 1,400,000 or so clones in the sample; approximately 98.5% occur only once, and about 0.35% lies in the top ten. The sequenced material came from naive CD4+ T cells sorted from blood. Subset described: CD45RA+ positively selected. The receptors originated from a young man in good health.

The V call is TRBV14, the J call TRBJ2-3, with TRBD2 as a possible D gene (6 bases). The V and J ends lost 2 bases and 0 bases respectively, with 12 bases between them. The CDR3 runs to 16 residues. The germline CDR1 and CDR2 sequences are SGHDN and FVKESK. The CDR3 reads CASSQYRRASTDTQYF. The CDR3 DNA sequence: TGTGCCAGCAGCCAATACCGGAGGGCGAGCACAGATACGCAGTATTTT.

The chain is built from TRBV5-5 and TRBJ2-7; the D gene is possibly TRBD2 (5 bases). CDR3 length: 13 amino acids. Germline V gives CDR1 SGHKS, CDR2 YYEKEE (reference sequence). Trimming took off 4 bases at V and 4 bases at J, with 12 bases between the two ends. CDR3: CASSPFTSYEQYF. CDR3 nucleotide sequence: TGTGCCAGCAGCCCATTCACTAGTTACGAGCAGTACTTC.

The V gene is TRBV18, the J gene TRBJ1-1; D not certain. The CDR3 length is 13 residues. Germline V CDR1 and CDR2: KGHSH, LQKENI. The ends were cut back, 5 bases at V and 10 bases at J, with 17 bases in the middle. The CDR3 bases are TGTGCCAGCTCAGACGGAGGAGATACCGGAGCTTTCTTT. Translating it yields CASSDGGDTGAFF.

V usage is TRBV28 and J usage is TRBJ1-5; TRBD1 matches at 7 bases. CDR1 and CDR2 (germline): MDHEN, SYDVKM. This CDR3 comprises 15 residues. V lost 3 bases, J lost 3 bases, and 5 bases stayed unmatched. The CDR3 spells CASSLDRRPNQPQHF. The CDR3 DNA reads as TGTGCCAGCAGTTTGGACAGGCGCCCCAATCAGCCCCAGCATTTT.

The CDR3 is CSVAYSLAGGPVAGELFF. The DNA of the CDR3 is TGCAGCGTAGCCTACTCACTAGCGGGAGGGCCTGTCGCCGGGGAGCTGTTTTTT. The chain links TRBV29-1 to TRBJ2-2; TRBD2 aligns across 13 bases. The CDR3 runs to 18 residues. V lost 6 bases, J lost 6 bases, and 16 bases stayed unmatched. From germline, CDR1 is SQVTM and CDR2 ANQGSEA.

Points on this clone: Other DNA sequences of this sample code for an identical CDR3. This chain connects TRBV15 to TRBJ2-3, with D unresolved. Trimming took 3 bases from V and 3 from J, leaving 4 bases between them. Germline lookup yields CDR1 LNHNV and CDR2 YYDKDF (reference sequence). The CDR3 has 12 residues. The CDR3 spells CATSRDTDTQYF. CDR3 nucleotides: TGTGCCACCAGCAGGGATACAGATACGCAGTATTTT.

The chain has TRBV6-5 and TRBJ2-7; D not certain. V shed 7 bases and J shed 0 bases, with 13 bases lying between them. Per germline, CDR1 MNHEY and CDR2 SVGAGI. This CDR3 region has 14 residues. The CDR3 reads CASKAHGDSYEQYF. In nucleotides, the CDR3 is TGTGCCAGCAAAGCACACGGTGACTCCTACGAGCAGTACTTC.

This chain connects TRBV9 to TRBJ1-1; D perhaps matches TRBD1 (6 bases). CDR3 length: 14 amino acids. The V gene's germline CDR1 is SGDLS and CDR2 YYNGEE. V was cut by 2 bases and J by 4 bases, with 12 bases left in between. CDR3 amino acids: CASSVIQGLTEAFF. The CDR3 DNA sequence: TGTGCCAGCAGCGTTATACAGGGCCTCACTGAAGCTTTCTTT.

The CDR3 region is CASSIASTDTQYF. Here the CDR3 DNA reads TGTGCCAGCAGCATAGCTAGCACAGATACGCAGTATTTT. This chain connects TRBV25-1 to TRBJ2-3; no reliable D call. Germline V lookup: CDR1 MGHDK, CDR2 SYGVNS. The CDR3 runs 13 residues. V dropped 6 bases and J dropped 0 bases, with 7 bases sitting between them.

This chain links TRBV5-5 with TRBJ2-1, with 9 bases aligning to TRBD2. V lost 4 bases to trimming and J lost 6 bases; unmatched junction nucleotides: 11. CDR3 length: 16 residues. Germline CDR1 and CDR2: SGHKS and YYEKEE (reference sequence). CDR3 bases: TGTGCCAGCAGCCCCTTAGGAGCGGGAGGCAGCAATGAGCAGTTCTTC. Translation: CASSPLGAGGSNEQFF.

The V and J genes are TRBV11-2 and TRBJ2-1, with TRBD2 matching 13 bases. The length of the CDR3 is 16 residues. V lost 5 bases and J lost 8; bases outside the gene matches: 9. Per germline, CDR1 SGHAT and CDR2 FQNNGV. This CDR3 reads CASSRRLAGGLDEQFF. In DNA form, the CDR3 reads TGTGCCAGCAGCCGGAGACTAGCGGGAGGCCTCGATGAGCAGTTCTTC.

The rearrangement links TRBV2 to TRBJ2-7, with 11 bases that match TRBD2. The J segment lost 6 bases and the V segment lost 8 bases, leaving 9 bases of the junction unmatched. The CDR3 sequence is 14 residues long. Germline CDR1 SNHLY, CDR2 FYNNEI. The CDR3 nucleotides are TGTGCCAGCGGGGGACTAGCGGCCACGGGCGAGCAGTACTTC. It specifies CASGGLAATGEQYF.

The chain recombines TRBV14 with TRBJ2-3, with a possible D match to TRBD2 (5 bases). The CDR3 is made up of 17 amino acids. Trimming removed 1 base from V and 1 base from J, with 15 bases in between. CDR1 and CDR2 (germline): SGHDN, FVKESK. The CDR3 reads CASSQVYPSLGTDTQYF. CDR3 nucleotide sequence: TGTGCCAGCAGCCAAGTATATCCTTCACTAGGCACAGATACGCAGTATTTT. The full variable domain, in which reference TRBV14 and TRBJ2-3 provide the parts outside the CDR3, is EAGVTQFPSHSVIEKGQTVTLRCDPISGHDNLYWYRRVMGKEIKFLLHFVKESKQDESGMPNNRFLAERTGGTYSTLKVQPAELEDSGVYFCASSQVYPSLGTDTQYFGPGTRLTVL.

Comments on this clone: At the DNA level, this CDR3 is encoded by other sequences in the same sample as well. V and J are TRBV29-1 and TRBJ1-5; no clear D. CDR3 length equals 12 residues. From germline, CDR1 is SQVTM and CDR2 ANQGSEA. V was pared by 4 bases and J by 4 bases, with 8 bases between. CDR3 nucleotides: TGCAGCGTTGGAGTTGGGAATCAGCCCCAGCATTTT. Its translation is CSVGVGNQPQHF.

V gene TRBV7-3 combines with J gene TRBJ2-1; the D gene is possibly TRBD1 (6 bases). There are 14 residues in the CDR3. Germline CDR1 and CDR2: SGHTA and FQGTGA. The ends were cut back, 6 bases at V and 0 bases at J, with 9 bases in the middle. Here the CDR3 reads CASSRGSSYNEQFF. The CDR3 coding sequence is TGTGCCAGCAGTAGGGGGAGCTCCTACAATGAGCAGTTCTTC.

V gene TRBV5-1 combines with J gene TRBJ2-3; D assignment may be TRBD1 or TRBD2 (5 bases each). The CDR3 covers 15 residues. Germline lookup yields CDR1 SGHRS and CDR2 YFSETQ. V was shortened by 1 base and J by 6 bases, with 15 bases between the two germline ends. This chain's CDR3 is CASSLRPLWGDTQYF. The CDR3 region has the DNA TGCGCCAGCAGCTTGCGGCCCCTCTGGGGGGATACGCAGTATTTT.

The chain joins TRBV9 to TRBJ2-7; no firm D call. V was shortened by 2 bases and J by 5 bases, with 14 bases between the two germline ends. Germline values: CDR1 SGDLS, CDR2 YYNGEE. CDR3 length: 14 amino acids. This chain's CDR3 is CASSVGRHSNEQYF. The CDR3 coding sequence is TGTGCCAGCAGCGTCGGACGACACTCTAACGAGCAGTACTTC.

Concerning this clone itself: The same CDR3 also results from other DNA sequences found in this sample. The CDR3 DNA reads as TGTGCCAGCAGTCCGGGACAGGGCAGCAATCAGCCCCAGCATTTT. Encoded protein: CASSPGQGSNQPQHF. V is TRBV6-4 and J is TRBJ1-5, with TRBD1 matching 9 bases. Germline CDR1 and CDR2: MRHNA and SNTAGT. The CDR3 runs to 15 residues. The V and J ends lost 5 bases and 1 base, in that order; junction bases with no gene match: 3.

This clone was counted once. The J gene is TRBJ2-3, the V gene TRBV7-3; TRBD2 is a possible D gene (5 bases). The CDR3 is made up of 15 amino acids. Trimming stripped 4 bases from V and 0 bases from J, with 11 bases between. Germline CDR1 and CDR2: SGHTA and FQGTGA. The CDR3 nucleotides are TGTGCCAGCAGCTCCCCTGAGGGCAGCACAGATACGCAGTATTTT. It specifies CASSSPEGSTDTQYF. The whole variable domain, remainder taken from reference TRBV7-3 and TRBJ2-3, is GAGVSQTPSNKVTEKGKYVELRCDPISGHTALYWYRQSLGQGPEFLIYFQGTGAADDSGLPNDRFFAVRPEGSVSTLKIQRTERGDSAVYLCASSSPEGSTDTQYFGPGTRLTVL.

This chain uses TRBV7-6 with TRBJ1-1; D is ambiguous. V was trimmed by 5 bases and J by 2 bases, leaving 12 bases between them. The CDR3 runs to 14 residues. Looked up from germline, CDR1 is SGHVS and CDR2 is FNYEAQ. CDR3 amino acids: CASSHGLTNTEAFF. DNA for the CDR3: TGTGCCAGCAGCCATGGACTGACCAACACTGAAGCTTTCTTT.

With regard to this clone: Other nucleotide sequences in the sample specify the same CDR3. The chain joins TRBV5-1 to TRBJ2-2, with D unclear. Trimming took 3 bases from V and 2 from J, leaving 2 bases between them. Germline loops: CDR1 SGHRS, CDR2 YFSETQ. CDR3 length equals 12 residues. The CDR3 is CASSYNTGELFF. The CDR3 DNA follows: TGCGCCAGCAGCTATAACACCGGGGAGCTGTTTTTT.

V usage is TRBV27 and J usage is TRBJ2-7; 12 positions agree with TRBD2. After removal of 6 bases from V and 4 bases from J, the junction contained 10 bases not matched to a gene. This CDR3 is 16 amino acids long. Germline V gene lookup returns CDR1 MNHEY and CDR2 SMNVEV (reference sequence). CDR3 protein: CASRGLAGGPGYEQYF. In nucleotides, the CDR3 is TGTGCCAGCAGAGGGCTAGCGGGAGGGCCTGGGTACGAGCAGTACTTC.

Here the CDR3 reads CASSISSGRYNEQFF. The CDR3 DNA sequence: TGTGCCAGTAGTATCAGTAGCGGGAGGTACAATGAGCAGTTCTTC. The chain has TRBV19 and TRBJ2-1; 10 positions match TRBD2. CDR1 is LNHDA and CDR2 is SQIVND in the germline V gene (reference sequence). The CDR3 is 15 residues long. V dropped 3 bases and J dropped 4; count of bases not matched to a gene: 3.